This T cell receptor beta chain was profiled in a study of regulatory dendritic cells for organ transplantation. General observations from the study: Mature dendritic cells appeared to drive more memory CD8+ clonal expansion than regulatory ones. The most alloreactive TCR clonotypes were found in resting memory CD8+ cells. The authors noted considerable between-person heterogeneity in alloreactive memory CD8+ cells.

CD4+ or CD8+ T cells were sorted as naive CD45RA+ or memory CD45RO+. The method was immunoSEQ multiplex PCR; TCRdb's version includes in-frame clones alone and lacks a portion of them. This repertoire shows almost 30,000 clones, 75% to 80% found once; its top ten account for 2% to 2.5%. Concerning this clone itself: Its antigen is as yet unknown.

The receptor was isolated from a human donor in good health. Sequenced: memory CD4+ T cells from blood. Subset specified: CD45RO+ memory T cells.

The CDR3 loop reads CAWSRTGSINYGYTF. The CDR3 DNA follows: TGTGCCTGGAGTCGAACAGGGAGTATTAACTATGGCTACACCTTC. V gene TRBV30 combines with J gene TRBJ1-2; maybe TRBD1 (6 bases). Per the germline V gene, CDR1 is GTSNPN and CDR2 is SVGIG (reference sequence). The CDR3 is 15 amino acids. V was clipped by 2 bases and J by 1 base, with 14 bases between them.